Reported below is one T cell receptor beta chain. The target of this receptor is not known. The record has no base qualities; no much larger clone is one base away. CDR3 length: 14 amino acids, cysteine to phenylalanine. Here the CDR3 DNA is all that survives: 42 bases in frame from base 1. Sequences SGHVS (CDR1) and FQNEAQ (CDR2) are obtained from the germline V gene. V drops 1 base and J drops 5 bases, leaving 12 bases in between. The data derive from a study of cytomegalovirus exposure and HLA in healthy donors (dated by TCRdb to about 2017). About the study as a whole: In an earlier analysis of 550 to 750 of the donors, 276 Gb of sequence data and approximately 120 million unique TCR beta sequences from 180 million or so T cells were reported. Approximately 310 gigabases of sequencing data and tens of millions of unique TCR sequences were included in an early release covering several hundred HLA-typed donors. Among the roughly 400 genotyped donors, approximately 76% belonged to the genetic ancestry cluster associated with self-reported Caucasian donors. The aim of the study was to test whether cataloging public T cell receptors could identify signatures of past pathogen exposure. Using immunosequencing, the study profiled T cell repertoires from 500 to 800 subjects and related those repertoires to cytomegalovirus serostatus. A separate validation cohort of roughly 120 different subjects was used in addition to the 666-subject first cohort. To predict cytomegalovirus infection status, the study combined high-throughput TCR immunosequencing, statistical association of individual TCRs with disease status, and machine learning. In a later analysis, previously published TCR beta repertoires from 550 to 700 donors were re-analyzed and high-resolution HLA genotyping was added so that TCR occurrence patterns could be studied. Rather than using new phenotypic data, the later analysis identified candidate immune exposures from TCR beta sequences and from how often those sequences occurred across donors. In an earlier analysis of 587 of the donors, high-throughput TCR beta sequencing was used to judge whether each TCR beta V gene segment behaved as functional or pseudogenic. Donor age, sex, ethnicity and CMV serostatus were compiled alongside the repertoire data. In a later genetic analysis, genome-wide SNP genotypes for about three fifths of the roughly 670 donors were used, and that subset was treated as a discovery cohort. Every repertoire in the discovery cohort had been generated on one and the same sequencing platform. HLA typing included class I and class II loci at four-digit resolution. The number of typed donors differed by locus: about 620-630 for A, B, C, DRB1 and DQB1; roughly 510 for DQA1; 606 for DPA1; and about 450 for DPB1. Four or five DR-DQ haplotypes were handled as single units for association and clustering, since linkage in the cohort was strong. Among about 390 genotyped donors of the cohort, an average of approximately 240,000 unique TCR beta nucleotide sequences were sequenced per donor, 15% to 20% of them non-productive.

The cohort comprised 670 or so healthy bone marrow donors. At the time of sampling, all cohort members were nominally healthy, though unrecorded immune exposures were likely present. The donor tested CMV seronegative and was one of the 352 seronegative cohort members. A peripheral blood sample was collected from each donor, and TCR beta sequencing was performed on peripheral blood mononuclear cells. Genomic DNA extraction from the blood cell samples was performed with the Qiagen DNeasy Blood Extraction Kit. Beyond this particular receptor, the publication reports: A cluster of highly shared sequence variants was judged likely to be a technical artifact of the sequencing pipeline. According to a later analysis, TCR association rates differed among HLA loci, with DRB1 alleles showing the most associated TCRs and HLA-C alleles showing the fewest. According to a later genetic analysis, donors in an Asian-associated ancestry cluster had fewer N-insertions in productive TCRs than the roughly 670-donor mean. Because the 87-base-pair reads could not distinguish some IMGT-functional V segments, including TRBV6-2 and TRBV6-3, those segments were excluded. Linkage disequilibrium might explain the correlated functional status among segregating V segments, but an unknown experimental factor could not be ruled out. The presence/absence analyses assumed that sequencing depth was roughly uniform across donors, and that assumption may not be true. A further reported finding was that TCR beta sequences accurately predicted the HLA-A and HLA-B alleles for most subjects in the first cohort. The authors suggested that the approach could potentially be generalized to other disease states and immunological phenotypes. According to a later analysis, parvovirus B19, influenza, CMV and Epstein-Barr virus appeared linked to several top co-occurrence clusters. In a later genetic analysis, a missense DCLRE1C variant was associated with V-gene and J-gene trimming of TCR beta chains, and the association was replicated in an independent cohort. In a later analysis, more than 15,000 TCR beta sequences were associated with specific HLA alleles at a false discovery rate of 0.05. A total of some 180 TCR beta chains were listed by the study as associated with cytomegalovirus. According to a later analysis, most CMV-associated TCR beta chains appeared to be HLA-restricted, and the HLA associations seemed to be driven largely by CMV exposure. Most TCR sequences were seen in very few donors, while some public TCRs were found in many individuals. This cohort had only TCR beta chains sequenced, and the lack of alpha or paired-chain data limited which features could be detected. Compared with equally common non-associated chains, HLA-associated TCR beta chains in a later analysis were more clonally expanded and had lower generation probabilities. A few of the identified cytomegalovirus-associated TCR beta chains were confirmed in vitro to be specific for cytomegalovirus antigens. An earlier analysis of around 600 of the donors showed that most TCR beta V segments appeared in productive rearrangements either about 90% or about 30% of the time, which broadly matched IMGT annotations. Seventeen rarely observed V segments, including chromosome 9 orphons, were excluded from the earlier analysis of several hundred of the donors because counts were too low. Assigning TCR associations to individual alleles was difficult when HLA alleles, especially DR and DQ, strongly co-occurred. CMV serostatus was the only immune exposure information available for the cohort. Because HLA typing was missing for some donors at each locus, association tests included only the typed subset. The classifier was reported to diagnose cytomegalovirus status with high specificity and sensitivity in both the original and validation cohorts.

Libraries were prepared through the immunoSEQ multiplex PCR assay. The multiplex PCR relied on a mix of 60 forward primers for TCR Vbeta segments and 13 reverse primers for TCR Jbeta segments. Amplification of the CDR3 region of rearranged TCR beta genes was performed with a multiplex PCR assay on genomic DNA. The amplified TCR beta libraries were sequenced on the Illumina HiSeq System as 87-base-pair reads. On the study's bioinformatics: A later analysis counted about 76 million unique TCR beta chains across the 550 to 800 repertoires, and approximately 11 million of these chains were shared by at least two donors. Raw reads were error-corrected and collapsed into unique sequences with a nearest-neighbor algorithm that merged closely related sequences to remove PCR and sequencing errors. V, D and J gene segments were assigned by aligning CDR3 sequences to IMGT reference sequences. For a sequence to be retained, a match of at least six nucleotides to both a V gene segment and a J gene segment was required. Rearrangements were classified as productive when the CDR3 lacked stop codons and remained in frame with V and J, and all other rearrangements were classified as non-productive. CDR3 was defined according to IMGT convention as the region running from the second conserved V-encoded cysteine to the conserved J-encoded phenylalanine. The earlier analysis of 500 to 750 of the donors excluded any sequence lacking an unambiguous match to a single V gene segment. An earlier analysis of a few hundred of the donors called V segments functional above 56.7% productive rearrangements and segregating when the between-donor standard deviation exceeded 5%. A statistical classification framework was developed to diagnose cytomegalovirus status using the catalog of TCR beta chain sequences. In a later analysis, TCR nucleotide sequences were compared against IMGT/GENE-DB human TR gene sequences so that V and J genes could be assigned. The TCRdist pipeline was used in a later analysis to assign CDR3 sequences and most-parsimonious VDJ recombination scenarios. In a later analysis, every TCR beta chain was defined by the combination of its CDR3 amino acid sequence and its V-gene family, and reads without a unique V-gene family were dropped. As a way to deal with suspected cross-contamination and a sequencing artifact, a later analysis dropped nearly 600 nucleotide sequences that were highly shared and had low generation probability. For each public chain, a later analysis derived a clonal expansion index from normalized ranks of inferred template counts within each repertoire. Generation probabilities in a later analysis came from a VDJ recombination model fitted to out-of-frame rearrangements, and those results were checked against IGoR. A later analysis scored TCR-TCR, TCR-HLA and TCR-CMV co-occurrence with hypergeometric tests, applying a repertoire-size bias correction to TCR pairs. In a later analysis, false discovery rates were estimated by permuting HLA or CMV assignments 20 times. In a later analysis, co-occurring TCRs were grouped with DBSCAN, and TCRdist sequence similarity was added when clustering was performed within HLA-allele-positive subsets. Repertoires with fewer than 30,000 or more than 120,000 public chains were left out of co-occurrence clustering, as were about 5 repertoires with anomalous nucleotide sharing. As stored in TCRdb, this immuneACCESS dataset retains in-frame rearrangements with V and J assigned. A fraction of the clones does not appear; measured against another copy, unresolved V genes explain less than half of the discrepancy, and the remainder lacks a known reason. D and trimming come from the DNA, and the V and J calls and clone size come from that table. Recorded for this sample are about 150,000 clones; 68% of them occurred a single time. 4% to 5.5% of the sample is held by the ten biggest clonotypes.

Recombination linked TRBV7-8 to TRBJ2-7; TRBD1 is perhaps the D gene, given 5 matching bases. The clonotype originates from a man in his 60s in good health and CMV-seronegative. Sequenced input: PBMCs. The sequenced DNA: TGTGCCAGCAGCTTAGTTCTACAGGAGAACGAGCAGTACTTC. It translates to CASSLVLQENEQYF.